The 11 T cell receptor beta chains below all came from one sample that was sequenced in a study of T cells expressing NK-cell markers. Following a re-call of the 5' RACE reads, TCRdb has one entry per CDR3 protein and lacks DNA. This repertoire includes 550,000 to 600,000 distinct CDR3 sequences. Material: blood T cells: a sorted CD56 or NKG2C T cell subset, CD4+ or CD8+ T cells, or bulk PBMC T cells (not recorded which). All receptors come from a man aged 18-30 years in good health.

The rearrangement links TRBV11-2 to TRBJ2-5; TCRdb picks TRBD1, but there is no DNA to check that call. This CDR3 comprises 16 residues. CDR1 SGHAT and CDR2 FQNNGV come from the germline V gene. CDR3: CASSLDRGGTWETQYF.

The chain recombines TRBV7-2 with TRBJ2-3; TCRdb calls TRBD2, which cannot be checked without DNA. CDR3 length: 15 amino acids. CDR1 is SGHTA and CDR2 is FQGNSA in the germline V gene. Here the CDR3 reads CAAGRSPGSTDTQYF.

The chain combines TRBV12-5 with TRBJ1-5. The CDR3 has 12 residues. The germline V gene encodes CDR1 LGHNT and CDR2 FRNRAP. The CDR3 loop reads CASGSGNQPQHF.

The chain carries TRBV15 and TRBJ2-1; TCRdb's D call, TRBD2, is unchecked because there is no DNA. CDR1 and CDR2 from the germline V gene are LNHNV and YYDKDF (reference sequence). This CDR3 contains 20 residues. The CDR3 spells CATSRSRGLAGSRAVDEQFF. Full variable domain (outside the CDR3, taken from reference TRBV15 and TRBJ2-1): DAMVIQNPRYQVTQFGKPVTLSCSQTLNHNVMYWYQQKSSQAPKLLFHYYDKDFNNEADTPDNFQSRRPNTSFCFLDIRSPGLGDTAMYLCATSRSRGLAGSRAVDEQFFGPGTRLTVL.

CDR3 loop: CASSLLGSPTDTQYF. The gene calls are TRBV5-1 and TRBJ2-3; the D call of TRBD2 rests on TCRdb alone, since no DNA is present to check it. Germline V CDR1 and CDR2: SGHRS, YFSETQ. CDR3 length: 15 amino acids.

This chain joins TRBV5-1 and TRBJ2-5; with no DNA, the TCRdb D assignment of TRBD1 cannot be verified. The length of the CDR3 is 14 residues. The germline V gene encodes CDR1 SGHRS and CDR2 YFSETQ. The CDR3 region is CASSSSVPGETQYF.

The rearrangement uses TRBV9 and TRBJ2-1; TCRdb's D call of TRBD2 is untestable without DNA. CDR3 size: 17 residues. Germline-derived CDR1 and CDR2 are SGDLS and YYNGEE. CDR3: CASSAGLAGAAYNEQFF. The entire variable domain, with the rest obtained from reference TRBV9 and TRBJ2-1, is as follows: DSGVTQTPKHLITATGQRVTLRCSPRSGDLSVYWYQQSLDQGLQFLIQYYNGEERAKGNILERFSAQQFPDLHSELNLSSLELGDSALYFCASSAGLAGAAYNEQFFGPGTRLTVL.

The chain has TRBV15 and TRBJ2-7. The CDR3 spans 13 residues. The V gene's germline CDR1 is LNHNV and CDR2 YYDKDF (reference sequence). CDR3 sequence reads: CATSREVGHEQYF.

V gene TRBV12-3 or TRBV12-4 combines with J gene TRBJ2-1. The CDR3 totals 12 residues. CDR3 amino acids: CASSFPLNEQFF.

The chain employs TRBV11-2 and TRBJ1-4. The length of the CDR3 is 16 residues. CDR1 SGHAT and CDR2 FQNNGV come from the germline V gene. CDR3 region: CASSPPDAATNEKLFF.

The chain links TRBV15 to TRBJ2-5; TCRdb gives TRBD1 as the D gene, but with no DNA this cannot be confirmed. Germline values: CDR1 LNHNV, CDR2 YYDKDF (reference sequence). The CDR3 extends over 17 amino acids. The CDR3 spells CATSRSLRDRGQETQYF.